This TCR beta chain was profiled in a study of CD8 T cells in ankylosing spondylitis. The V and J ends lost 8 bases and 2 bases, in that order; junction bases with no gene match: 6. The CDR3 runs 14 residues. CDR1 LNHDA and CDR2 SQIVND come from the germline V gene (reference sequence). MiXCR, run by TCRdb on the 5' RACE reads, gives a single entry per CDR3 protein. Among around 120,000 distinct CDR3 sequences listed, roughly 13% were seen once. The chain employs TRBV19 and TRBJ2-7, with 10 bases that match TRBD2. Sequenced sample: blood, either unsorted or a sorted T cell fraction (not recorded which). This receptor was identified in a female donor with ankylosing spondylitis or in good health (not recorded which). Here the CDR3 DNA reads TGTGCCAGTCGGACTAGCGGAAGAGCCTACGAGCAGTACTTC. Translation gives CASRTSGRAYEQYF. Full variable domain (missing parts from reference TRBV19 and TRBJ2-7): DGGITQSPKYLFRKEGQNVTLSCEQNLNHDAMYWYRQDPGQGLRLIYYSQIVNDFQKGDIAEGYSVSREKKESFPLTVTSAQKNPTAFYLCASRTSGRAYEQYFGPGTRLTVT.